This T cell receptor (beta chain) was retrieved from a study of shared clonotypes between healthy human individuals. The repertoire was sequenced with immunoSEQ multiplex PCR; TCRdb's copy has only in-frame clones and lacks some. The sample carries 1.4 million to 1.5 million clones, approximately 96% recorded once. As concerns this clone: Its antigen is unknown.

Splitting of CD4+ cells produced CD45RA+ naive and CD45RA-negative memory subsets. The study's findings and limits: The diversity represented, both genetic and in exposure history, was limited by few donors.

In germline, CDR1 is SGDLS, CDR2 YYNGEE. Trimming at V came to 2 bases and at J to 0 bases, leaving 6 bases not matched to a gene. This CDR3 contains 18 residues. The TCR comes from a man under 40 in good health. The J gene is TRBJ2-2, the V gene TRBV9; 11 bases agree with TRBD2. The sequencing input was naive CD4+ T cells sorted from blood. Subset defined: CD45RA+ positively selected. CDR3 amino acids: CASSVTSGRYTNTGELFF. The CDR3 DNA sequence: TGTGCCAGCAGCGTCACTAGCGGGAGATACACGAACACCGGGGAGCTGTTTTTT.